Sequencing of this T cell receptor beta chain was carried out in a study of CD8 T cell repertoires and HIV-1 epitope variants. Whole-study results and caveats: Fewer than ten TCR beta clonotypes were antigen-specific, 5 to 7 apparently recognizing autologous or escape variants.

Remarks on this clone: The antigen is undetermined.

The table came from immunoSEQ multiplex PCR; TCRdb's copy has only in-frame clones and leaves some out. Of over 5,000 clones listed, more than 65% were seen once; the top ten hold roughly two fifths. Germline CDR1 is SEHNR and CDR2 is FQNEAQ (reference sequence). The V gene end was trimmed by 4 bases and the J gene end by 2 bases; junction bases not matched to a gene: 4. The CDR3 is made up of 15 amino acids. The chain links TRBV7-9 to TRBJ1-5; 8 nucleotides align to TRBD1. Sequenced: cultured CD8+ T cells derived from PBMCs. The clonotype was recovered from a male donor with HIV. The CDR3 reads CASSSGQGRNQPQHF. DNA of the CDR3: TGTGCCAGCAGCTCCGGACAGGGTCGCAATCAGCCCCAGCATTTT.